This note documents a single T cell receptor beta chain sequence. The protocol was immunoSEQ multiplex PCR, while the TCRdb copy is restricted to in-frame clones and leaves out a portion. The sample lists about 170,000 clones, roughly four fifths seen once, with roughly 2% in the top ten. These data are taken from a study of blood T cell repertoires in COVID-19. Study-level background: Samples taken during acute and convalescent COVID-19 were collected in the United States, Italy and Spain.

The V gene's germline CDR1 is MNHEY and CDR2 SVGAGI. The V end lost 7 bases, the J end lost 0 bases, and 7 bases lay between the germline ends. This CDR3 contains 14 residues. The sample consisted of peripheral blood. The chain uses TRBV6-5 and TRBJ1-6; D ambiguous. The origin of this receptor is an elderly woman with acute or convalescent COVID-19. CDR3 in amino acids: CASTAGSYNSPLHF. The CDR3 DNA reads as TGTGCCAGCACCGCCGGCTCCTATAATTCACCCCTCCACTTT.